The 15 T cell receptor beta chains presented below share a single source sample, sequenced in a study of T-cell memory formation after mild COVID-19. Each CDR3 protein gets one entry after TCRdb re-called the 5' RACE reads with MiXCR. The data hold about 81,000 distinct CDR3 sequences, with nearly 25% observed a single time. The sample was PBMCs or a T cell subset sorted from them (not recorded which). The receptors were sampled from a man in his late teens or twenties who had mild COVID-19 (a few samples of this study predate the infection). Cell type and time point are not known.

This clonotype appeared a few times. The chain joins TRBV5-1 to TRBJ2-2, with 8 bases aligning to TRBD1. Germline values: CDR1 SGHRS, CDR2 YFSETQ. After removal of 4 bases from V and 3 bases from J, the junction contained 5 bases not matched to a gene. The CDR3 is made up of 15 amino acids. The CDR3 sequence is CASSPETGDTGELFF. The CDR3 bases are TGCGCCAGCAGCCCGGAGACAGGGGACACCGGGGAGCTGTTTTTT.

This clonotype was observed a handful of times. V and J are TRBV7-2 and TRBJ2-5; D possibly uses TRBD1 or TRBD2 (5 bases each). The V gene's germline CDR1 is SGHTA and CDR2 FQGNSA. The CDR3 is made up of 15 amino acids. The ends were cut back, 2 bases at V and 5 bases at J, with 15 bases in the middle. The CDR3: CASSLWDPVEETQYF. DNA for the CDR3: TGTGCCAGCAGCTTATGGGACCCCGTCGAGGAGACCCAGTACTTC. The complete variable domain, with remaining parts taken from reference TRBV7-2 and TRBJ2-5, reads GAGVSQSPSNKVTEKGKDVELRCDPISGHTALYWYRQSLGQGLEFLIYFQGNSAPDKSGLPSDRFSAERTGGSVSTLTIQRTQQEDSAVYLCASSLWDPVEETQYFGPGTRLLVL.

CDR3 in DNA: TGTGCCACCGGGGGGGTCGAGAACATTCAGTACTTC. Amino acids: CATGGVENIQYF. J is TRBJ2-4 and V is TRBV10-3; 8 nucleotides agree with TRBD2. The V and J ends lost 10 bases and 7 bases, in that order; junction bases with no gene match: 6. The germline V gene encodes CDR1 ENHRY and CDR2 SYGVKD. CDR3 size: 12 residues.

CDR3 coding DNA: TGTGCCAGCGGAACAGGGGTACTAGGGCAGCCCCAGCATTTT. It encodes CASGTGVLGQPQHF. J is TRBJ1-5 and V is TRBV6-6; 7 bases align to TRBD1. The germline V gene encodes CDR1 MNHNY and CDR2 SVGAGI (reference sequence). This CDR3 comprises 14 residues. With V trimmed by 8 bases and J by 7 bases, 11 bases remained unmatched.

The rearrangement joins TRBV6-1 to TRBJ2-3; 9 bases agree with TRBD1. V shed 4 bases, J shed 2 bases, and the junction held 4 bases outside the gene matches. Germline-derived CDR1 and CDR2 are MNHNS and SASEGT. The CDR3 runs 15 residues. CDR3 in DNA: TGTGCCAGCAGTGCCGGGACAGGGCACACAGATACGCAGTATTTT. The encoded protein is CASSAGTGHTDTQYF.

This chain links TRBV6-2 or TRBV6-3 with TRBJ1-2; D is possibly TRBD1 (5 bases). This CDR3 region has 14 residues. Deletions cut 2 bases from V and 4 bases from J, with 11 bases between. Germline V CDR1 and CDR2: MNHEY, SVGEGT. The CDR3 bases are TGTGCCAGCAGTTACGAGGCAGGGATCTATGGCTACACCTTC. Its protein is CASSYEAGIYGYTF.

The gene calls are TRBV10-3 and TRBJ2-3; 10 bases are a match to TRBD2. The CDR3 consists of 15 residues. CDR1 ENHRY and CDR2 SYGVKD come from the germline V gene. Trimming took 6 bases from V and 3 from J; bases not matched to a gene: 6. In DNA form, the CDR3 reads TGTGCCATCAGGAACTGGACTAGCGGAACAGATACGCAGTATTTT. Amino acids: CAIRNWTSGTDTQYF.

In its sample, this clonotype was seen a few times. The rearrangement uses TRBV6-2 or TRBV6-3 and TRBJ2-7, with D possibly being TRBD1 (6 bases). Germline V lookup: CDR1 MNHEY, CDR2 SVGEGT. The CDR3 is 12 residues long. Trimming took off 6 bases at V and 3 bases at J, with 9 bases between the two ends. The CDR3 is CASRDSNYEQYV. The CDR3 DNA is TGTGCCAGCAGGGACAGTAACTACGAGCAGTACGTC.

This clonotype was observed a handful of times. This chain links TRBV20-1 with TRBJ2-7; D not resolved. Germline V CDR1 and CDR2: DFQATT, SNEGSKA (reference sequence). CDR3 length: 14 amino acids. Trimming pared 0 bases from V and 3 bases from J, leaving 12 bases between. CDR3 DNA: TGCAGTGCTAGAGACCCGAAAATTGACTACGAGCAGTACTTC. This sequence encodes CSARDPKIDYEQYF.

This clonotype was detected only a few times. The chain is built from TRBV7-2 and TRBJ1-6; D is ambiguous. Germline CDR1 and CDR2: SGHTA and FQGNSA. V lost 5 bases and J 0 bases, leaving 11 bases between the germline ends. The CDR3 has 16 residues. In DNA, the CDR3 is TGTGCCAGCAGCCGGACCGGCCGCTCCTATAATTCACCCCTCCACTTT. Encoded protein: CASSRTGRSYNSPLHF.

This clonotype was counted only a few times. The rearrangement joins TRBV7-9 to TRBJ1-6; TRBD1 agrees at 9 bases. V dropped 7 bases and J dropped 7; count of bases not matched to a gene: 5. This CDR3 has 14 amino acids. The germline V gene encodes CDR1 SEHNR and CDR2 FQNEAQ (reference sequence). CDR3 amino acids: CASKQGALNSPLHF. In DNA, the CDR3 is TGTGCCAGCAAACAGGGGGCACTAAATTCACCCCTCCACTTT.

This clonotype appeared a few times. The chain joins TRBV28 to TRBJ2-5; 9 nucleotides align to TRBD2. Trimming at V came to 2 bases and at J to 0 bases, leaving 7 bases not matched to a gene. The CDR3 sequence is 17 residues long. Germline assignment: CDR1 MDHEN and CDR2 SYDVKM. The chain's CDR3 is CASSLPLLAGNQETQYF. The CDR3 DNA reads TGTGCCAGCAGTTTACCACTTCTAGCGGGAAACCAAGAGACCCAGTACTTC.

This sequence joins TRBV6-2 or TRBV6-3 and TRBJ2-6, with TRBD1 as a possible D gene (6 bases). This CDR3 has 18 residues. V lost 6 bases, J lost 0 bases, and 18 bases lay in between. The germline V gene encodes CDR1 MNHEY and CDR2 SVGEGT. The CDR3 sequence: CASRGGTITHSGANVLTF. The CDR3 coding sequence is TGTGCCAGCAGAGGGGGTACCATTACCCACTCTGGGGCCAACGTCCTGACTTTC.

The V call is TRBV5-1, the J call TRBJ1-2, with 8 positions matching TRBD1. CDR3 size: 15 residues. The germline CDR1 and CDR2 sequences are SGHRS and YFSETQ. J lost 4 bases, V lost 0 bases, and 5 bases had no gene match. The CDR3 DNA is TGCGCCAGCAGCTTGGGCCAGGGGGCCTTCTATGGCTACACCTTC. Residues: CASSLGQGAFYGYTF.

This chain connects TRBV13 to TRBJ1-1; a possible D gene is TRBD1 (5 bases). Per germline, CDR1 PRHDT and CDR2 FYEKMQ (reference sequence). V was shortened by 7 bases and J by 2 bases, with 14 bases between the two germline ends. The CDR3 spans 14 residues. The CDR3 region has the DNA TGTGCCAGCACCCCAGACAGTGCAAACACTGAAGCTTTCTTT. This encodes CASTPDSANTEAFF.